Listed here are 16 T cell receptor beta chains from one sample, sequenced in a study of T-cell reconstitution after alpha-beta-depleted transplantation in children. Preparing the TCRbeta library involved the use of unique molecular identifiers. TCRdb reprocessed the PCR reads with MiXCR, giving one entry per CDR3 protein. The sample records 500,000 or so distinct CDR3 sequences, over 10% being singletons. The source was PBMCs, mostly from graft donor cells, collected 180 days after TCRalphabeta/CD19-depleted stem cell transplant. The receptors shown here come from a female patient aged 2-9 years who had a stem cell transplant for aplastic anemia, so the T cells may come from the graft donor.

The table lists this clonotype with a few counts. CDR3: CAIVSSSYNEQFF. CDR3 sequence (DNA): TGTGCCATCGTTAGTTCCTCCTACAATGAGCAGTTCTTC. The chain combines TRBV7-2 with TRBJ2-1; D call uncertain. Germline CDR1 reads SGHTA; CDR2 reads FQGNSA. CDR3 length: 13 amino acids. The ends were cut back, 10 bases at V and 0 bases at J, with 10 bases in the middle. Together with reference TRBV7-2 and TRBJ2-1, the CDR3 gives the full variable domain: GAGVSQSPSNKVTEKGKDVELRCDPISGHTALYWYRQSLGQGLEFLIYFQGNSAPDKSGLPSDRFSAERTGGSVSTLTIQRTQQEDSAVYLCAIVSSSYNEQFFGPGTRLTVL.

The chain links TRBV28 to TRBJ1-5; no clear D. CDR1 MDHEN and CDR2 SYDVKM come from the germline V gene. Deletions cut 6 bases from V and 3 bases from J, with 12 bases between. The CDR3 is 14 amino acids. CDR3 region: CASRANYFNQPQHF. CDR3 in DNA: TGTGCCAGCAGAGCGAACTACTTCAATCAGCCCCAGCATTTT.

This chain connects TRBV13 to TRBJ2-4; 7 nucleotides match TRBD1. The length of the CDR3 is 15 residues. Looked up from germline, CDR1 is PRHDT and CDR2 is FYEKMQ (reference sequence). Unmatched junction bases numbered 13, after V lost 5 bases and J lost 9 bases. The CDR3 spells CASSTWDSSWGIQYF. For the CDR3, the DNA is TGTGCCAGCAGCACCTGGGACAGTTCATGGGGCATTCAGTACTTC. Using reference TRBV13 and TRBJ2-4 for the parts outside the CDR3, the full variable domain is AAGVIQSPRHLIKEKRETATLKCYPIPRHDTVYWYQQGPGQDPQFLISFYEKMQSDKGSIPDRFSAQQFSDYHSELNMSSLELGDSALYFCASSTWDSSWGIQYFGAGTRLSVL.

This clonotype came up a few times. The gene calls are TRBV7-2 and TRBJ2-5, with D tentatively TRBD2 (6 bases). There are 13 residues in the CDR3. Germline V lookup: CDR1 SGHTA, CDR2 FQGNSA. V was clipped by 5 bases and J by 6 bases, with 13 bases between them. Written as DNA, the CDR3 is TGTGCCAGCAGCGACTGGGACTCAAAGACCCAGTACTTC. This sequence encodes CASSDWDSKTQYF.

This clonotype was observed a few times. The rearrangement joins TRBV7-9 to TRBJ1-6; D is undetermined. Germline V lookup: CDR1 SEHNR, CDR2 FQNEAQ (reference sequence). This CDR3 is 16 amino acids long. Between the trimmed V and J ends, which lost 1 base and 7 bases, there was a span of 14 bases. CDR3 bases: TGTGCCAGCAGCTTAGTACTCAACTCCCCCAATTCACCCCTCCACTTT. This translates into CASSLVLNSPNSPLHF.

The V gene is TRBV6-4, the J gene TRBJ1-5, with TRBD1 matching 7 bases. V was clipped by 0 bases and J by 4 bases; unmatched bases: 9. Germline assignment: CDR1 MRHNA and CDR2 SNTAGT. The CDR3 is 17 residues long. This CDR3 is CASSDSATGSGNQPQHF. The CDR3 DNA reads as TGTGCCAGCAGTGACTCAGCGACAGGGTCGGGGAATCAGCCCCAGCATTTT.

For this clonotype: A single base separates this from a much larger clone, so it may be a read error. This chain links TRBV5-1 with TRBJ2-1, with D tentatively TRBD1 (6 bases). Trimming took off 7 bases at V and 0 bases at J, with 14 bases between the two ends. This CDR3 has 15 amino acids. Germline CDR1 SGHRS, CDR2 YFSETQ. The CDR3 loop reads CASGPRGSSYNEQFF. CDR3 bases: TGCGCCAGCGGACCGAGGGGGAGCTCCTACAATGAGCAGTTCTTC.

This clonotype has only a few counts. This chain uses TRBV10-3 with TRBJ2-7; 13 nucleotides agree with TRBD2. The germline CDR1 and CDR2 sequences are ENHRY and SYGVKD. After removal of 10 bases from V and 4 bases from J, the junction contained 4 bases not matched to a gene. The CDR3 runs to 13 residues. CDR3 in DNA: TGTGCCACCGGGACTAGCGGGGATTACGAGCAGTACGTC. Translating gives CATGTSGDYEQYV.

In DNA, the CDR3 is TGTGCCAGCAGCTTAGAAGGAGGGGTCAATCAGCCCCAGCATTTT. This sequence encodes CASSLEGGVNQPQHF. This chain joins TRBV7-2 and TRBJ1-5; possibly TRBD1 for D (5 bases). The CDR3 runs to 15 residues. Trimming removed 1 base at V and 3 bases at J, with 10 bases between. Germline values: CDR1 SGHTA, CDR2 FQGNSA.

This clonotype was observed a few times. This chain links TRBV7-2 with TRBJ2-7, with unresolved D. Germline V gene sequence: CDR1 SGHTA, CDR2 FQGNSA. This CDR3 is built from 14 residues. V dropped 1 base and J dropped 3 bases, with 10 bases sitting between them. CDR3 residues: CASSLGAAFYEQYV. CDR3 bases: TGTGCCAGCAGCTTAGGGGCAGCGTTCTACGAGCAGTACGTC.

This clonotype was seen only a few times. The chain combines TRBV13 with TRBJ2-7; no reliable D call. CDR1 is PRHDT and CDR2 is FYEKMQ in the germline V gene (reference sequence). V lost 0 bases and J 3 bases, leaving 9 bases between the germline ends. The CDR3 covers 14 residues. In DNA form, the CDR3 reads TGTGCCAGCAGCTTAGGCAGGACCCTCTACGAGCAGTACGTC. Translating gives CASSLGRTLYEQYV.

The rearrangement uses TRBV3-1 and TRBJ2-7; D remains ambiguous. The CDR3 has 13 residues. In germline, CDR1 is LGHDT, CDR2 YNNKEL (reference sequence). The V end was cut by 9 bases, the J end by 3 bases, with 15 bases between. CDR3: CASRQTPDYEQYF. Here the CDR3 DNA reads TGTGCCAGTAGACAAACCCCTGACTACGAGCAGTACTTC.

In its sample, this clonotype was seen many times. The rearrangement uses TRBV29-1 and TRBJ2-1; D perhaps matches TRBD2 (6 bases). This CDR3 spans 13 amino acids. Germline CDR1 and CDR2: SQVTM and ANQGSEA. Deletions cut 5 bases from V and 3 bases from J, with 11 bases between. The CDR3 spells CSVPRTIYNEQFF. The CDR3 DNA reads TGCAGCGTTCCCCGGACTATCTACAATGAGCAGTTCTTC.

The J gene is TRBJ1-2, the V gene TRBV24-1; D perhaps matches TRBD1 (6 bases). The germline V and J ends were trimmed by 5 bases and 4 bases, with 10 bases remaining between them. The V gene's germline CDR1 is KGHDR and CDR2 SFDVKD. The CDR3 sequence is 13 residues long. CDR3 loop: CATSAGQPYGYTF. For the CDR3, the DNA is TGTGCCACCAGTGCCGGACAGCCCTATGGCTACACCTTC.

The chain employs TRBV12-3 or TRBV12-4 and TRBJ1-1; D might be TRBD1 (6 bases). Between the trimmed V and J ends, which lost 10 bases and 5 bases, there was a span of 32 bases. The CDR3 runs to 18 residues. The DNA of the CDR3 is TGTGCCATCACCCTACGGGGGGCCGCCCGGATAAGGGTGACTGAAGCTTTCTTT. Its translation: CAITLRGAARIRVTEAFF.

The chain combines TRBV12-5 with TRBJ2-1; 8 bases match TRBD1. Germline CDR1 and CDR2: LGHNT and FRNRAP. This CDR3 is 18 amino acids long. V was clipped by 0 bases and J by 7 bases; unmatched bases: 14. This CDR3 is CASGLVQGLDRVGNEQFF. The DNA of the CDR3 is TGTGCTAGTGGTTTGGTACAAGGGTTGGACAGGGTGGGAAATGAGCAGTTCTTC.